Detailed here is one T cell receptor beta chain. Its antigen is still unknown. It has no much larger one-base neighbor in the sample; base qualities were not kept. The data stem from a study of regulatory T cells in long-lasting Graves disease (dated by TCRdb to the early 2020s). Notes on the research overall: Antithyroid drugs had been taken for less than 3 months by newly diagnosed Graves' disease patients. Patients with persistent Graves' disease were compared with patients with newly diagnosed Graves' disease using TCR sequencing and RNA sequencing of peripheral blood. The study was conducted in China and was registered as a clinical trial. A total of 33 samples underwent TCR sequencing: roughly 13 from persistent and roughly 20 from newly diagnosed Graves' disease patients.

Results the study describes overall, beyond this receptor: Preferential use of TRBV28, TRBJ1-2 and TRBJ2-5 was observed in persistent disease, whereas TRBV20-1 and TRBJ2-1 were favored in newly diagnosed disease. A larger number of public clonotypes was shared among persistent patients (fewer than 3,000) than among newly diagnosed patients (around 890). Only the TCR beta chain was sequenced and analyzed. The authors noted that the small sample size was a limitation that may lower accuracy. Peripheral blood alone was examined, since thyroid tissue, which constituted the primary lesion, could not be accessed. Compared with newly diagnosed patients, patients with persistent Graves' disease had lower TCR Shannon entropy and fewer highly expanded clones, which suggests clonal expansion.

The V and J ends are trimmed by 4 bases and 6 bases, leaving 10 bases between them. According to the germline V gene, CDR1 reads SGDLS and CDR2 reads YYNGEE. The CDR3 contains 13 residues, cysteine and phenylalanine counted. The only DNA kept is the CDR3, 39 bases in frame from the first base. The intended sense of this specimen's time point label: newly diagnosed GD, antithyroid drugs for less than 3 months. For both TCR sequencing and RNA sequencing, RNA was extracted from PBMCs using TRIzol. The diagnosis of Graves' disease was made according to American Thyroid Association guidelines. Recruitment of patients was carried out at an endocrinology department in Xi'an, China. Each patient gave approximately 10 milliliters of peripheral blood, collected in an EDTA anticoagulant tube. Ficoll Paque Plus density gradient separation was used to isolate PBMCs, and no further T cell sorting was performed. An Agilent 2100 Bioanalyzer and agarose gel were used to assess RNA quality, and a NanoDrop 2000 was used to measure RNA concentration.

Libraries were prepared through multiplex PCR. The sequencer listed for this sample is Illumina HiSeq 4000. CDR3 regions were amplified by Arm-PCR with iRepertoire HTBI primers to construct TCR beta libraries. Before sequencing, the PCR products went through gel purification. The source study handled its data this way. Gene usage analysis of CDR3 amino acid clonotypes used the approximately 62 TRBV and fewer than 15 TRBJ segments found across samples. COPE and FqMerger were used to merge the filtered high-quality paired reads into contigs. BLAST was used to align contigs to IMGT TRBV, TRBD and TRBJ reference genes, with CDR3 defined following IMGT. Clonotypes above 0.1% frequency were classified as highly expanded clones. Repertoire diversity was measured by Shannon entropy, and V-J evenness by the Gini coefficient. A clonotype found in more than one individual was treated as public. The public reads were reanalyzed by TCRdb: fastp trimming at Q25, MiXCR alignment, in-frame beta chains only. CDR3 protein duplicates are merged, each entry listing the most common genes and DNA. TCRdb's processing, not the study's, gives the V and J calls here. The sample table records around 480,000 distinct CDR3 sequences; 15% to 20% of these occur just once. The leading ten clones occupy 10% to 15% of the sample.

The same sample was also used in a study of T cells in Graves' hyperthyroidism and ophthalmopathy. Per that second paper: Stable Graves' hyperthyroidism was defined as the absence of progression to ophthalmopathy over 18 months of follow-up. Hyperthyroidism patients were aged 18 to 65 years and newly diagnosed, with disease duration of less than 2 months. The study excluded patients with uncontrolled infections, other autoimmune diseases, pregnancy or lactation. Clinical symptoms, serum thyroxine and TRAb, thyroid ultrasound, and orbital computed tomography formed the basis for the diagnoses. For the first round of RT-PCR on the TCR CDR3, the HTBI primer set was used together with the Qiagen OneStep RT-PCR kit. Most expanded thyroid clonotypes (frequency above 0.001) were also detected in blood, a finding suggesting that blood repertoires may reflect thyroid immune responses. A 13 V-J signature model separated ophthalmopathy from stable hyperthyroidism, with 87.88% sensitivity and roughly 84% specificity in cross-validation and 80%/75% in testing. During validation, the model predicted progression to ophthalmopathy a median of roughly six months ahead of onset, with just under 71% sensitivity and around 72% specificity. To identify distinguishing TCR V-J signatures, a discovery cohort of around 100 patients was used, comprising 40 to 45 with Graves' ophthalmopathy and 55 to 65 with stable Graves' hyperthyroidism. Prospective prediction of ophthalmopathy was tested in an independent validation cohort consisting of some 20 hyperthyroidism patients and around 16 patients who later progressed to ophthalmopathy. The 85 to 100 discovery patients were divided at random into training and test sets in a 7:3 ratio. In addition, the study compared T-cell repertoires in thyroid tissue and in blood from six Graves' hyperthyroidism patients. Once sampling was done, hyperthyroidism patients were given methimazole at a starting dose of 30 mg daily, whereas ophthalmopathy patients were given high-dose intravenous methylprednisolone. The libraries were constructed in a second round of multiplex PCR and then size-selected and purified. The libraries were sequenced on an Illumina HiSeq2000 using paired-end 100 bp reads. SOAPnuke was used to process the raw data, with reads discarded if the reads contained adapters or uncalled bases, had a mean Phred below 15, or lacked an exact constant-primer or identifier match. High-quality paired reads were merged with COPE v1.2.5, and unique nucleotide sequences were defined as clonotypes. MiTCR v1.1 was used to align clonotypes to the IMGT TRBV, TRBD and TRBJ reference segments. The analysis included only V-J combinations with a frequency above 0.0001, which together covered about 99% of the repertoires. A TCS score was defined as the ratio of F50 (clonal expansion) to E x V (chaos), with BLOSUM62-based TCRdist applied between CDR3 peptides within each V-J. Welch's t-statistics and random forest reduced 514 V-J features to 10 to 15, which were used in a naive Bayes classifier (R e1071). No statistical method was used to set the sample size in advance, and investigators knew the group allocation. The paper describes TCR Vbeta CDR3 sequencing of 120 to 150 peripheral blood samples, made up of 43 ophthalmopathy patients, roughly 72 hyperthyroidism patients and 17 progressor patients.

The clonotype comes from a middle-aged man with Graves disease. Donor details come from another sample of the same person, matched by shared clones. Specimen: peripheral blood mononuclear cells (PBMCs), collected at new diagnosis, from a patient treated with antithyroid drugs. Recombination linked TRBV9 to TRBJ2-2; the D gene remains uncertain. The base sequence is TGTGCCAGCAGCCTCTGGTTTTCCGGGGAGCTGTTTTTT. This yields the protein CASSLWFSGELFF.